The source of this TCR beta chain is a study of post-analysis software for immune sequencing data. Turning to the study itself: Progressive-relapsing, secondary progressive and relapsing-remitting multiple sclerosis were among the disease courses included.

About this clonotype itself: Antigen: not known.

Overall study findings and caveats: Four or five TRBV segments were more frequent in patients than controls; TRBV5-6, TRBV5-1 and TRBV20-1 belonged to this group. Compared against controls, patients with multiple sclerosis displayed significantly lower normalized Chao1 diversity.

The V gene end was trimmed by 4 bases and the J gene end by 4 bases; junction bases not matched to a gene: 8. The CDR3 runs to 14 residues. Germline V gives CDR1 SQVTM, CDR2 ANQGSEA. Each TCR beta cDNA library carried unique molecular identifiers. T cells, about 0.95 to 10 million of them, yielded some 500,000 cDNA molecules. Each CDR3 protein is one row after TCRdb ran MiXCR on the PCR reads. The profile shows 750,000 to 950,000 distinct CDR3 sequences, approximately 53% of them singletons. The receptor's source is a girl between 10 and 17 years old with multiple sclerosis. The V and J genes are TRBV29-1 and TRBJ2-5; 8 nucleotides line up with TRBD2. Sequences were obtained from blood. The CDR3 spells CSVGYSGIGETQYF. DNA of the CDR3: TGCAGCGTTGGATATAGCGGGATAGGAGAGACCCAGTACTTC.